These T cell receptor beta chains were read from a single sample in a study of OX40 agonist ivuxolimab in advanced cancers. Assay used: immunoSEQ multiplex PCR; TCRdb lists only in-frame clones, some missing. This table holds 90,000 or so clones, roughly 89% found once. Source: CD4+ or CD8+ T cells sorted from blood, taken in a trial of the OX40 agonist ivuxolimab. Source of these receptors: an adult with an advanced solid tumor such as melanoma, head and neck, liver or kidney cancer. CDR3s include the opening cysteine and the closing phenylalanine or tryptophan. The D gene is left open where the match is weak. For some rows the clone size is stated as once, few or many, or as a class when expanded; others skip it.

j_gene | d_gene | v_gene | abundance | CDR3nt | CDR3aa
TRBJ2-5 | TRBD2 | TRBV4-2 | . | TGTGCCAGCAGCCAAGATTGGGCTAGCGGGGGGGCGACCCAGTACTTC | CASSQDWASGGATQYF
TRBJ2-7 | . | TRBV5-1 | . | TGCGCCAGCAGCTTAAGGCAGGGGCCCTACGAGCAGTACTTC | CASSLRQGPYEQYF
TRBJ1-1 | . | TRBV19 | once | TGTGCCAGTAGTATTGTCCCAGTCGGGGCGGGGGAAGCTTTCTTT | CASSIVPVGAGEAFF
TRBJ1-2 | . | TRBV5-5 | few | TGTGCCAGCAGCTGGGACTTTGGTGGCTACACCTTC | CASSWDFGGYTF
TRBJ1-2 | TRBD1 | TRBV9 | . | TGTGCCAGCACCCGGACAGGGAACTATGGCTACACCTTC | CASTRTGNYGYTF
TRBJ2-6 | . | TRBV5-6 | . | TGTGCCAGCAGCTTAGTCCGAAGCAGCTCTGGGGCCAACGTCCTGACTTTC | CASSLVRSSSGANVLTF
TRBJ1-5 | . | TRBV5-6 | . | TGTGCCAGCAGCTCACTAGGGCTTGATAGCAATCAGCCCCAGCATTTT | CASSSLGLDSNQPQHF
TRBJ2-3 | . | TRBV5-1 | . | TGCGCCAGCAGCGCTGACTGGATTAGCACAGATACGCAGTATTTT | CASSADWISTDTQYF
TRBJ2-3 | . | TRBV5-4 | . | TGTGCCAGCAGCTTGGGTTCTGCCCTTCAAACCGGCTCAGATACGCAGTATTTT | CASSLGSALQTGSDTQYF
TRBJ2-3 | TRBD2 | TRBV20-1 | . | TGCAGTGCTAGTTCTAGCGGGGGGCTCCATTTT | CSASSSGGLHF
TRBJ1-1 | . | TRBV18 | . | TGTGCCAGCTTACCGTCAACCCCCCACACTGAAGCTTTCTTT | CASLPSTPHTEAFF
TRBJ1-3 | . | TRBV6-4 | . | TGTGCCAGCTGGACGATGATACAGGCAAAGAGCTCTGGAAACACCATATATTTT | CASWTMIQAKSSGNTIYF
TRBJ1-5 | TRBD1 | TRBV9 | . | TGTGCCAGCAGCGCGACAGGGAATAGCAATCAGCCCCAGCATTTT | CASSATGNSNQPQHF
TRBJ2-5 | . | TRBV28 | . | TGTGCCAGCAGTTTAGGTAGCGCCCAAGAGACCCAGTACTTC | CASSLGSAQETQYF
TRBJ1-3 | TRBD1 | TRBV18 | once | TGTGCCAGCTCACAGGGGGCAGATGGAAACACCATATATTTT | CASSQGADGNTIYF
TRBJ1-1 | . | TRBV28 | . | TGTGCCAGCAGTACCGGACAGTTTGAAGCTTTCTTT | CASSTGQFEAFF
TRBJ1-1 | . | TRBV28 | . | TGTGCCAGCACTACTAGATTGAACACTGAAGCTTTCTTT | CASTTRLNTEAFF
TRBJ2-5 | . | TRBV19 | . | TGTGCCAGTACGCCCCGTCGGACTGATTCAGAGACCCAGTACTTC | CASTPRRTDSETQYF
TRBJ1-5 | . | TRBV19 | . | TGTGCCAGTAGTATAGGAGGGGAAGGCAATCAGCCCCAGCATTTT | CASSIGGEGNQPQHF
TRBJ2-5 | . | TRBV7-3 | . | TGTGCCAGCAGCCTCGTGCCGCAAGAGACCCAGTACTTC | CASSLVPQETQYF